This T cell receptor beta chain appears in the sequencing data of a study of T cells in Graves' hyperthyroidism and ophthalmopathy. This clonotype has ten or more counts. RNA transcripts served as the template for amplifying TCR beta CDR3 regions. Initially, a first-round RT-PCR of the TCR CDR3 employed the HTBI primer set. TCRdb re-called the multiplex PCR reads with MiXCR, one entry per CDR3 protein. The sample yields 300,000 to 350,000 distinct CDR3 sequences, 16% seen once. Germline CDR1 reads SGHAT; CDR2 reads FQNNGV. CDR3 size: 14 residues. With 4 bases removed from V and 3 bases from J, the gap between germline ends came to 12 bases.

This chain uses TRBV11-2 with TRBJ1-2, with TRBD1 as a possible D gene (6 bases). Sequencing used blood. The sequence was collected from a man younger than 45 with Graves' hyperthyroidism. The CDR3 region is CASSSQGGDYGYTF. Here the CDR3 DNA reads TGTGCCAGCAGCTCACAGGGTGGGGACTATGGCTACACCTTC.